This TCR delta chain was observed in a study of γδ T cells in repeated Plasmodium falciparum infection (dated by TCRdb to 2020 to 2022). About the investigation overall: Malian children exposed to intense seasonal malaria transmission were enrolled in the natural-infection arm and compared with Australian children matched for age and gender. Four controlled human malaria infections were administered to about five malaria-naive U.S. adults over around 630 days by bites from P. falciparum NF54-infected Anopheles stephensi mosquitoes. Samples from controlled-infection subjects were taken at baseline, right before selected infections, and 21 days after each infection. The gammadelta TCR repertoires from Mali were analysed in two ways: cross-sectionally during periods with no transmission, and longitudinally across episodes of acute febrile malaria. Using both natural infection in Mali and controlled human malaria infection, the study looked at the way repeated Plasmodium falciparum infection shapes the human gammadelta T cell repertoire.

The library relied on multiplex PCR. Sequencing was performed on an Illumina MiSeq. Every sorted gammadelta T cell sample had both its TCR gamma (TRG) and TCR delta (TRD) chains sequenced. The study's own analysis went as follows. The repertoire analyses drew on clonotype tree plots, the accumulated frequency of the top 20 clonotypes, and diversity index (DI) and D75 metrics. TCRdb reanalyzed the public reads with the CATT caller, and identical DNA sequences were merged afterwards. Clone size and V and J calls follow TCRdb, not the original study. In this sample the table shows some 51,000 delta-chain clones, 1.9% of which occur a single time. The ten top clones hold about 23% of the sample. This clone appeared many times. It has no known antigen specificity. It is likely a read error: a sequence one base away is far more abundant. The germline V gene supplies CDR1 TSESDYY and CDR2 QEAYKQQN. V is pared back by 6 bases and J by 7 bases, with 37 bases lying between the germline termini. From cysteine to phenylalanine, the CDR3 is 20 amino acids long. The retained sequence is limited to the CDR3, 60 bases, with the frame set at the first base.

Points the paper makes about the study in general: Vgamma9/Vdelta2+ TCR repertoires showed a highly stable polyclonal repertoire over time and infection, with many inter-individual overlapping TCRgamma sequences. Generalizability was limited because the Malian cohort was drawn from a small rural village of predominantly one ethnic group. Compared with Australian children, Malian children appeared to have Vdelta2-negative gammadelta TCR repertoires that were more clonally expanded, less diverse and less shared. Waves of new clonotype selection in Vdelta2-negative, largely Vdelta1+, gammadelta TCR repertoires appeared to be driven by repeated controlled infections. Because the controlled-infection cohort was small, analysis of inter-individual variability in gammadelta T cell responses was limited.

Vgamma9/Vdelta2+ and Vdelta2-negative gammadelta T cell populations were flow-sorted from peripheral blood mononuclear cells for bulk TCR repertoire analysis. This TCR came from a pool of human donors (malaria-infected and uninfected, not separated). Sequenced: gamma-delta T cells from blood. The rearranged segments are TRAV38-2/DV8 and TRDJ1, with TRDD3 perhaps the D gene, on 5 matching bases. The CDR3 corresponds to CAYIGSGGTPGRWWGLKLIF. The sequenced DNA: TGTGCTTATATAGGTAGCGGGGGTACTCCCGGCCGGTGGTGGGGCCTTAAACTCATCTTT.